These 16 T cell receptor beta chains share one sample of origin, sequenced in a study of T cell repertoires in cytomegalovirus infection. TCRdb reprocessed the reads via MiXCR and lists one record per CDR3 protein. Counted here are 200,000 or so distinct CDR3 sequences, about 28% occurring once; the ten biggest clones make up roughly 31%. The sample taken for sequencing was PBMCs. These receptors all come from a human donor in good health (CMV status not recorded). Some clones in this sample may be carry-over from other donors' samples.

In its sample, this clonotype was seen many times. This chain joins TRBV7-6 and TRBJ1-5; D unclear. Germline values: CDR1 SGHVS, CDR2 FNYEAQ. V lost 5 bases, J lost 5 bases, and 10 bases lay in between. The CDR3 extends over 13 amino acids. The CDR3 here is CASSPFRDQPQHF. CDR3 bases: TGTGCCAGCAGCCCCTTCCGCGATCAGCCCCAGCATTTT.

V is TRBV29-1 and J is TRBJ1-2; TRBD1 might be the D (5 bases). V dropped 3 bases and J dropped 8 bases, with 22 bases sitting between them. Germline CDR1 is SQVTM and CDR2 is ANQGSEA. The CDR3 consists of 15 residues. The CDR3 spells CSVDGAPPSRGGYTF. In DNA, the CDR3 is TGCAGCGTTGACGGGGCACCCCCGTCCAGAGGAGGCTACACCTTC.

This clonotype was counted between two and nine times. The CDR3 sequence is CASTGDSNTGELFF. CDR3 in DNA: TGTGCCAGCACCGGAGACAGCAACACCGGGGAGCTGTTTTTT. The V call is TRBV7-2, the J call TRBJ2-2; D might be TRBD1 (5 bases). Germline CDR1 and CDR2: SGHTA and FQGNSA. With 7 bases removed from V and 2 bases from J, the gap between germline ends came to 11 bases. There are 14 residues in the CDR3.

Notes on this clonotype: Its ends do not fully match the called genes, so a read error is possible. This rearrangement joins TRBV19 to TRBJ2-1; weak D call: TRBD1 (5 bases). The CDR3 has 15 amino acids. Germline-derived CDR1 and CDR2 are LNHDA and SQIVND (reference sequence). As DNA, the CDR3 is TGTGCCAGTAGTCGAGGCTCAAAGGGGATCAATGAGCCGTTCTTC. This sequence encodes CASSRGSKGINEPFF.

About this clonotype itself: A much more abundant neighbour one base away suggests this may be a read error. The chain carries TRBV7-2 and TRBJ1-4; D is perhaps TRBD1 (6 bases). Germline CDR1 SGHTA, CDR2 FQGNSA. The CDR3 consists of 14 residues. DNA for the CDR3: TGTGCCAGCAGCTTAAACAGGGACGGTGAAAAACTGGTTTTT. Its translation is CASSLNRDGEKLVF.

This chain uses TRBV6-2 or TRBV6-3 with TRBJ1-2; no clear D gene. Trimming took 4 bases from V and 6 from J, leaving 9 bases between them. The CDR3 contains 12 residues. Germline CDR1 reads MNHEY; CDR2 reads SVGEGT. CDR3 coding DNA: TGTGCCAGCAGTTCAGAAATGGATGGCTACACCTTC. As protein: CASSSEMDGYTF.

This clonotype was seen at least ten times. This rearrangement joins TRBV7-2 to TRBJ2-5, with D tentatively TRBD2 (6 bases). V was shortened by 0 bases and J by 5 bases, with 10 bases between the two germline ends. The length of the CDR3 is 14 residues. Per the germline V gene, CDR1 is SGHTA and CDR2 is FQGNSA. The CDR3 DNA follows: TGTGCCAGCAGCTTAGCGCGGAGGGAGGAGACCCAGTACTTC. As protein: CASSLARREETQYF.

This clonotype turned up a few times. The chain combines TRBV6-5 with TRBJ2-5; D is uncertain. The length of the CDR3 is 15 residues. Germline values: CDR1 MNHEY, CDR2 SVGAGI. V was clipped by 0 bases and J by 0 bases, with 8 bases between them. The CDR3 bases are TGTGCCAGCAGTTACTCGAAGGAGTACCAAGAGACCCAGTACTTC. Protein sequence: CASSYSKEYQETQYF.

V usage is TRBV14 and J usage is TRBJ1-5, with 7 bases fitting TRBD1. The germline V gene encodes CDR1 SGHDN and CDR2 FVKESK. V trimming: 4 bases; J trimming: 7 bases; junction bases outside the gene matches: 4. This CDR3 contains 13 residues. CDR3 region: CASSLDREQPQHF. As DNA, the CDR3 is TGTGCCAGCAGCCTTGACAGGGAACAGCCCCAGCATTTT.

This clonotype was observed a few times. The V call is TRBV7-6, the J call TRBJ2-2; D is possibly TRBD2 (6 bases). With 5 bases removed from V and 9 bases from J, the gap between germline ends came to 13 bases. The germline CDR1 and CDR2 sequences are SGHVS and FNYEAQ. The CDR3 has 13 amino acids. The CDR3 here is CASSLGLPRELFF. In DNA, the CDR3 is TGTGCCAGCAGCCTGGGACTTCCCCGGGAGCTGTTTTTT.

The CDR3, as DNA: TGTGCCAGCAGCTTTAACCCGGGATACCGCACCGGGGAGCTGTTTTTT. Protein sequence: CASSFNPGYRTGELFF. This chain connects TRBV5-6 to TRBJ2-2, with a tentative D call TRBD2 (5 bases). The length of the CDR3 is 16 residues. The germline CDR1 and CDR2 sequences are SGHDT and YYEEEE. The V end lost 2 bases, the J end lost 4 bases, and 15 bases lay between the germline ends.

This clonotype was detected ten times or more. This sequence joins TRBV7-2 and TRBJ2-1; D might be TRBD1 (6 bases). V was pared by 5 bases and J by 7 bases, with 21 bases between. From germline, CDR1 is SGHTA and CDR2 FQGNSA. The CDR3 runs to 16 residues. CDR3 DNA: TGTGCCAGCAGCCCTTTACAGGGCGAAGGTTGGAATGAGCAGTTCTTC. This gives the protein CASSPLQGEGWNEQFF.

This clonotype was observed a few times. This chain connects TRBV2 to TRBJ1-5; perhaps TRBD1 as D (5 bases). Germline values: CDR1 SNHLY, CDR2 FYNNEI. This CDR3 has 13 residues. Trimming pared 4 bases from V and 5 bases from J, leaving 9 bases between. The CDR3 protein is CASSVTVDQPQHF. In nucleotides, the CDR3 is TGTGCCAGCAGTGTGACAGTTGATCAGCCCCAGCATTTT.

This clonotype was counted many times. This rearrangement joins TRBV7-9 to TRBJ2-1, with TRBD2 matching 12 bases. The V and J ends lost 5 bases and 0 bases, in that order; junction bases with no gene match: 8. The germline V gene encodes CDR1 SEHNR and CDR2 FQNEAQ (reference sequence). This CDR3 comprises 18 residues. As DNA, the CDR3 is TGTGCCAGCAGCCCATTTGGACTAGCGGGGAGCTCCTACAATGAGCAGTTCTTC. This translates into CASSPFGLAGSSYNEQFF. The full variable domain, in which reference TRBV7-9 and TRBJ2-1 provide the parts outside the CDR3, is DTGVSQNPRHKITKRGQNVTFRCDPISEHNRLYWYRQTLGQGPEFLTYFQNEAQLEKSRLLSDRFSAERPKGSFSTLEIQRTEQGDSAMYLCASSPFGLAGSSYNEQFFGPGTRLTVL.

This clonotype was counted ten times or more. The rearrangement links TRBV7-2 to TRBJ2-5, with D hard to call. The V gene's germline CDR1 is SGHTA and CDR2 FQGNSA. The V end was cut by 2 bases, the J end by 1 base, with 5 bases between. The CDR3 runs to 13 residues. Written as DNA, the CDR3 is TGTGCCAGCAGCTTAAACAGCCAAGAGACCCAGTACTTC. It encodes CASSLNSQETQYF.

The sample holds many counts of this clonotype. The chain combines TRBV7-6 with TRBJ1-5; D gene uncertain. This CDR3 region has 16 residues. V was clipped by 1 base and J by 4 bases, with 14 bases between them. Germline CDR1 reads SGHVS; CDR2 reads FNYEAQ. The CDR3 DNA follows: TGTGCCAGCAGCTTAGAATCCGGAACCGCAAATCAGCCCCAGCATTTT. This sequence encodes CASSLESGTANQPQHF.